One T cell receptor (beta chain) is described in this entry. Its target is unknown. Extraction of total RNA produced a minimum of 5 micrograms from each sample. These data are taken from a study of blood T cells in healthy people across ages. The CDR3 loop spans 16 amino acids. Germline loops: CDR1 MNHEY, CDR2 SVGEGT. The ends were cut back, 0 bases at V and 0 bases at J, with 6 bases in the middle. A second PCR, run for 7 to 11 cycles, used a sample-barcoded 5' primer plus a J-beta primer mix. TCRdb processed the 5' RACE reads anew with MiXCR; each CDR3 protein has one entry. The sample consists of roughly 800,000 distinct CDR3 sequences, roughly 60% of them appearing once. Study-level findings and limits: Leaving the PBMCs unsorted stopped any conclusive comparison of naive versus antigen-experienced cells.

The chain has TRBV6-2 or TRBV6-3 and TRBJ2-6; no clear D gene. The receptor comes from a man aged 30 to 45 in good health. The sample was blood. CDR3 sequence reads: CASSYSETSGANVLTF. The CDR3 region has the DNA TGTGCCAGCAGTTACTCCGAGACCTCTGGGGCCAACGTCCTGACTTTC.